The 24 T cell receptor beta chains presented below share a single source sample, sequenced in a study of cytomegalovirus exposure and HLA in healthy donors (TCRdb year 2017). The method was the immunoSEQ multiplex PCR assay. For the multiplex PCR, a mixture combining 60 forward primers for TCR Vbeta segments and 13 reverse primers for TCR Jbeta segments was used. Entries here come from immuneACCESS through TCRdb and include only in-frame sequences with V and J called. Some clones fail to appear in such tables; in the studies checked, an unresolved V gene covers under half of the shortfall, and the cause of the remainder is unknown. The sample table records more than 200,000 clones; 65% to 80% of these occur just once. 15% of the sample comes from the top ten. Sequencing used PBMCs. The receptors were gathered from a man in his forties or fifties in good health and CMV-seronegative.

The rearrangement links TRBV6-5 to TRBJ1-3; possible D gene TRBD1, 5 bases. The CDR3 length is 15 residues. Trimming shortened V by 6 bases and J by 0 bases, and 12 bases separated the two germline ends. Germline V gene data show CDR1 as MNHEY and CDR2 as SVGAGI. CDR3 in amino acids: CASRLARVSGNTIYF. The CDR3 bases are TGTGCCAGCAGACTCGCCAGGGTCTCTGGAAACACCATATATTTT.

The rearrangement uses TRBV4-1 and TRBJ2-5, with a possible D match to TRBD1 (6 bases). The germline V gene has CDR1 MGHRA and CDR2 YSYEKL. CDR3 size: 16 residues. V lost 0 bases and J 2 bases, leaving 13 bases between the germline ends. CDR3: CASSQEIGTYQETQYF. CDR3 bases: TGCGCCAGCAGCCAAGAAATAGGGACATATCAAGAGACCCAGTACTTC.

The chain combines TRBV5-4 with TRBJ2-2, with 11 nucleotides matching TRBD1. Trimming cost V 4 bases and J 6 bases; bases outside gene matches: 5. CDR3 size: 15 residues. Looked up from germline, CDR1 is SGHNT and CDR2 is YYREEE (reference sequence). In DNA, the CDR3 is TGTGCCAGCAGCCCACGGACAGGGGGCCCCGGGGAGCTGTTTTTT. Its protein is CASSPRTGGPGELFF.

This clone has only a few counts. This chain joins TRBV5-4 and TRBJ1-4, with D unclear. V was trimmed by 1 base and J by 5 bases, leaving 12 bases between them. Germline CDR1 and CDR2: SGHNT and YYREEE (reference sequence). The CDR3 spans 15 residues. This CDR3 is CASSLSPSPNEKLFF. In DNA, the CDR3 is TGTGCCAGCAGCTTGTCGCCAAGCCCGAATGAAAAACTGTTTTTT.

Only a few counts were recorded for this clone. The chain links TRBV7-2 to TRBJ2-5, with 8 bases aligning to TRBD2. V lost 4 bases to trimming and J lost 5 bases; unmatched junction nucleotides: 9. In germline, CDR1 is SGHTA, CDR2 FQGNSA. The length of the CDR3 is 15 residues. CDR3 region: CASSSYRAGVETQYF. DNA of the CDR3: TGTGCCAGCAGCTCCTACCGAGCGGGAGTCGAGACCCAGTACTTC.

The genes are TRBV5-1 and TRBJ2-6, with unresolved D. V shed 4 bases and J shed 0 bases, with 8 bases lying between them. The CDR3 spans 15 residues. Germline V gene sequence: CDR1 SGHRS, CDR2 YFSETQ. The CDR3 DNA reads as TGCGCCAGCAGCATCGACACCTCTGGGGCCAACGTCCTGACTTTC. Translating gives CASSIDTSGANVLTF.

The genes are TRBV7-6 and TRBJ1-2; 8 positions agree with TRBD1. Germline V gene lookup returns CDR1 SGHVS and CDR2 FNYEAQ. The CDR3 spans 13 residues. V lost 5 bases and J lost 8; bases outside the gene matches: 7. The chain's CDR3 is CASSMDRVGGYTF. In nucleotides, the CDR3 is TGTGCCAGCAGCATGGACAGGGTAGGAGGCTACACCTTC.

The chain has TRBV27 and TRBJ1-6, with D unclear. Germline CDR1 and CDR2: MNHEY and SMNVEV (reference sequence). The CDR3 covers 16 residues. V was pared by 3 bases and J by 0 bases, with 9 bases between. The CDR3 DNA reads as TGTGCCAGCAGTTTCTTAAAGAGCTCCTATAATTCACCCCTCCACTTT. It encodes CASSFLKSSYNSPLHF.

This rearrangement joins TRBV5-1 to TRBJ2-2; 11 nucleotides line up with TRBD2. Germline lookup yields CDR1 SGHRS and CDR2 YFSETQ. The CDR3 has 17 residues. V was clipped by 3 bases and J by 6 bases; unmatched bases: 10. The DNA of the CDR3 is TGCGCCAGCAGCTGGGGCCCTAGCGGGAGGACCGCCGGGGAGCTGTTTTTT. This gives the protein CASSWGPSGRTAGELFF.

The V call is TRBV28, the J call TRBJ2-1, with TRBD2 identical over 8 bases. Trimming at V came to 2 bases and at J to 6 bases, leaving 9 bases not matched to a gene. CDR1 MDHEN and CDR2 SYDVKM come from the germline V gene. This CDR3 has 16 residues. The CDR3 reads CASSLKGTRRTNEQFF. The DNA of the CDR3 is TGTGCCAGCAGTTTAAAAGGGACTAGAAGGACCAATGAGCAGTTCTTC. The whole variable domain, filled in from reference TRBV28 and TRBJ2-1, reads DVKVTQSSRYLVKRTGEKVFLECVQDMDHENMFWYRQDPGLGLRLIYFSYDVKMKEKGDIPEGYSVSREKKERFSLILESASTNQTSMYLCASSLKGTRRTNEQFFGPGTRLTVL.

This chain joins TRBV5-1 and TRBJ2-1, with 7 bases fitting TRBD2. CDR3 length equals 14 residues. Germline lookup yields CDR1 SGHRS and CDR2 YFSETQ. Trimming cost V 6 bases and J 7 bases; bases outside gene matches: 10. CDR3: CASTVTGGSNEQFF. CDR3 coding DNA: TGCGCCAGCACCGTAACGGGGGGAAGTAATGAGCAGTTCTTC. Complete variable domain (other parts from reference TRBV5-1 and TRBJ2-1): KAGVTQTPRYLIKTRGQQVTLSCSPISGHRSVSWYQQTPGQGLQFLFEYFSETQRNKGNFPGRFSGRQFSNSRSEMNVSTLELGDSALYLCASTVTGGSNEQFFGPGTRLTVL.

This rearrangement joins TRBV7-9 to TRBJ2-5, with 10 bases that match TRBD1. After removal of 6 bases from V and 5 bases from J, the junction contained 6 bases not matched to a gene. Germline V gives CDR1 SEHNR, CDR2 FQNEAQ (reference sequence). The CDR3 has 14 residues. The CDR3 spells CASSRDRGLETQYF. The CDR3 nucleotides read TGTGCCAGCAGTCGCGACAGGGGGCTGGAGACCCAGTACTTC.

V is TRBV9 and J is TRBJ2-3; no clear D. The V end lost 0 bases, the J end lost 2 bases, and 13 bases lay between the germline ends. Germline V gene sequence: CDR1 SGDLS, CDR2 YYNGEE. This CDR3 has 16 amino acids. The CDR3, as DNA: TGTGCCAGCAGCGTAGGGAGAAGAACCCCCACAGATACGCAGTATTTT. Its protein is CASSVGRRTPTDTQYF.

The chain joins TRBV5-1 to TRBJ2-2, with D perhaps matching TRBD1 (6 bases). The CDR3 covers 16 residues. Between the trimmed V and J ends, which lost 0 bases and 4 bases, there was a span of 13 bases. Germline CDR1 and CDR2: SGHRS and YFSETQ. Here the CDR3 reads CASSLGPQGTTGELFF. In DNA, the CDR3 is TGCGCCAGCAGCTTGGGTCCTCAGGGGACCACCGGGGAGCTGTTTTTT.

This chain uses TRBV27 with TRBJ2-5, with D possibly TRBD2 on 5 matching bases. Trimming removed 3 bases at V and 4 bases at J, with 9 bases between. In germline, CDR1 is MNHEY, CDR2 SMNVEV (reference sequence). The CDR3 has 13 residues. The CDR3 spells CASSLVAGETQYF. The CDR3 DNA is TGTGCCAGCAGTTTGGTGGCGGGAGAGACCCAGTACTTC.

The chain couples TRBV5-6 to TRBJ2-2; tentative D call: TRBD2 (5 bases). From germline, CDR1 is SGHDT and CDR2 YYEEEE. This CDR3 region has 14 residues. V dropped 1 base and J dropped 5 bases, with 9 bases sitting between them. The CDR3 coding sequence is TGTGCCAGCAGCTTGCGGGGAAATACCGGGGAGCTGTTTTTT. Protein: CASSLRGNTGELFF.

The rearrangement joins TRBV12-5 to TRBJ2-7; a possible D gene is TRBD2 (7 bases). Germline V gene sequence: CDR1 LGHNT, CDR2 FRNRAP. V lost 0 bases, J lost 11 bases, and 26 bases lay in between. The CDR3 consists of 17 residues. CDR3: CASGLVLGGVPGSKEYF. The CDR3 DNA reads as TGTGCTAGTGGTTTGGTACTAGGGGGGGTCCCGGGATCTAAGGAGTACTTC.

The rearrangement uses TRBV9 and TRBJ2-1; D may be TRBD2 (6 bases). The length of the CDR3 is 16 residues. CDR1 and CDR2 from the germline V gene are SGDLS and YYNGEE. Trimming removed 0 bases at V and 2 bases at J, with 12 bases between. The CDR3 loop is CASSVEGAGAYNEQFF. The CDR3 coding sequence is TGTGCCAGCAGCGTAGAAGGAGCGGGCGCCTACAATGAGCAGTTCTTC. Drawing the rest from reference TRBV9 and TRBJ2-1, the complete variable domain is DSGVTQTPKHLITATGQRVTLRCSPRSGDLSVYWYQQSLDQGLQFLIQYYNGEERAKGNILERFSAQQFPDLHSELNLSSLELGDSALYFCASSVEGAGAYNEQFFGPGTRLTVL.

The gene calls are TRBV10-3 and TRBJ1-1; D ambiguous. This CDR3 is built from 12 residues. Germline loops: CDR1 ENHRY, CDR2 SYGVKD. V gave up 6 bases and J gave up 1 base, with 6 bases separating them. The CDR3 spells CAIRGENTEAFF. In nucleotides, the CDR3 is TGTGCCATCAGAGGAGAGAACACTGAAGCTTTCTTT.

This clone occurred a few times. The V gene is TRBV27, the J gene TRBJ2-7, with TRBD2 identical over 11 bases. Germline CDR1 and CDR2: MNHEY and SMNVEV (reference sequence). V trimming: 7 bases; J trimming: 4 bases; junction bases outside the gene matches: 9. This CDR3 comprises 15 residues. CDR3 residues: CASTMGTSGNYEQYF. CDR3 in DNA: TGTGCCAGCACCATGGGGACTAGCGGTAATTACGAGCAGTACTTC.

The chain is built from TRBV2 and TRBJ2-7; 11 bases align to TRBD1. The V segment lost 7 bases and the J segment 3 bases; nucleotides outside the gene matches: 5. CDR3 length equals 14 residues. Germline V lookup: CDR1 SNHLY, CDR2 FYNNEI. This CDR3 is CASIRTGGSYEQYF. The CDR3 DNA reads as TGTGCCAGCATTCGGACAGGGGGCAGCTACGAGCAGTACTTC.

CDR3 sequence: CASSLEGDNEKLFF. The CDR3 DNA reads as TGCGCCAGCAGCTTGGAGGGGGATAATGAAAAACTGTTTTTT. The chain uses TRBV5-1 and TRBJ1-4; maybe TRBD1 (6 bases). Trimming shortened V by 0 bases and J by 4 bases, and 7 bases separated the two germline ends. Germline CDR1 reads SGHRS; CDR2 reads YFSETQ. There are 14 residues in the CDR3.

This chain links TRBV7-6 with TRBJ2-3, with 14 bases matching TRBD2. This CDR3 has 18 amino acids. CDR1 SGHVS and CDR2 FNYEAQ come from the germline V gene. Trimming at V came to 1 base and at J to 3 bases, leaving 6 bases not matched to a gene. The CDR3 nucleotides read TGTGCCAGCAGCTTAGGCAGACTAGCGGGGGGGCTGACAGATACGCAGTATTTT. Amino acids: CASSLGRLAGGLTDTQYF.

The J gene is TRBJ2-7, the V gene TRBV4-1; possibly TRBD2 for D (5 bases). CDR1 is MGHRA and CDR2 is YSYEKL in the germline V gene. This CDR3 comprises 15 residues. V was clipped by 1 base and J by 2 bases, with 12 bases between them. The chain's CDR3 is CASSQGDGEPYEQYF. The CDR3 DNA reads as TGCGCCAGCAGCCAAGGAGACGGGGAACCCTACGAGCAGTACTTC.